This T cell receptor beta chain is from a study of human T cells and chemical hapten exposure. Study conclusions and caveats: Following DPC sensitization, TCRs present above 1 in 1000 frequency showed no change. The presence of alopecia in the donors means their immune response may differ from healthy people's.

From germline, CDR1 is ENHRY and CDR2 SYGVKD. The CDR3 consists of 13 residues. Trimming took off 4 bases at V and 8 bases at J, with 9 bases between the two ends. Sample time point: patch test 1, 2 weeks after DPC sensitization. As for treatment: therapeutic diphenylcyclopropenone sensitization with weekly scalp DPC. Participating donors were patients with alopecia, aged 18 to 70 years, considered appropriate candidates for DPC. TCRdb recomputed calls from the RACE reads with MiXCR, one row per CDR3 protein. Of 350,000 or so distinct CDR3 sequences listed, approximately 6.3% are singletons. This clonotype was counted a few times. Its specificity is unknown.

This sequence was found in a woman under 30 with alopecia areata. Some clones in this sample may be carry-over from other donors' samples. Sequenced material: whole blood, taken in connection with sensitization to the hapten diphenylcyclopropenone (DPC). The chain has TRBV10-3 and TRBJ1-6; D gene ambiguous. The CDR3 bases are TGTGCCATCAGTGGCAGACTCCATTCACCCCTCCACTTT. Translating gives CAISGRLHSPLHF.